This T cell receptor (beta chain) was sequenced during a study of blood T cell repertoires in COVID-19. In the study overall: Donors in the United States, Italy and Spain gave samples during acute or convalescent COVID-19. T cells, B-cell-depleted T cells, or PBMCs provided the cDNA or gDNA that served as material.

In regard to this clone: The sample has other DNA sequences that encode this CDR3 too.

The CDR3 is made up of 14 amino acids. CDR1 is KGHSH, CDR2 LQKENI, per germline. The ends were cut back, 0 bases at V and 5 bases at J, with 10 bases in the middle. In the original workflow: Estimation of nucleated cell counts was performed using reference gene primer amplification. Assay used: immunoSEQ multiplex PCR; TCRdb lists only in-frame clones, some missing. For V, J and clone size, that table is used; D and trimming come from the DNA. Of 200,000 or so clones in the sample, 65% to 85% were seen once. This TCR derives from a man aged 55-75 years with active or convalescent COVID-19. The source material was peripheral blood. The J gene is TRBJ2-5, the V gene TRBV18; D ambiguous. CDR3 sequence (DNA): TGTGCCAGCTCACCACCGGCAGGCCGGGAGACCCAGTACTTC. It translates to CASSPPAGRETQYF.